This TCR beta chain is drawn from a study of blood T cells in healthy people across ages. Trimming cost V 1 base and J 6 bases; bases outside gene matches: 9. This CDR3 comprises 17 residues. Germline V gene sequence: CDR1 LGHNA, CDR2 YNFKEQ. In each sample, at least 7 million PBMCs were isolated. Study-wide findings and caveats: Per-million-T-cell TCR beta diversity fell roughly linearly with age. TCR beta diversity correlated strongly with naive T cell percentage.

For the second PCR, which ran for roughly 6 to 12 cycles, a sample-barcoded 5' primer and a J-beta primer mix were used. Every cDNA molecule bore a tag from a template-switch adaptor containing 12 random nucleotides. TCRdb re-called the 5' RACE reads through MiXCR, storing one row per CDR3 protein. The data show fewer than 2,000,000 distinct CDR3 sequences, roughly two fifths seen once. Concerning this clonotype: Antigen specificity is unknown.

The sequencing sample was made of blood. The rearrangement joins TRBV4-2 to TRBJ1-1; 12 nucleotides agree with TRBD1. This clonotype was obtained from a human donor in good health. The CDR3 bases are TGTGCCAGCAGCCAAGTCGCCGGGACAGGGGGCGTCCCTGAAGCTTTCTTT. It encodes CASSQVAGTGGVPEAFF.